This TCR beta chain comes out of a study of identical twins. V lost 0 bases and J lost 0; bases outside the gene matches: 5. This CDR3 comprises 17 residues. Germline V gives CDR1 SGHTA, CDR2 FQGNSA. Points from the study as a whole: Invariant T cells like MAIT and iNKT could partly confound the zero-insertion analyses. Cord blood beta clonotypes present at high abundance carried fewer insertions; no such pattern appeared in memory repertoires.

Template switching, a step in the protocol, added a universal primer site, and cDNA carried unique molecular identifiers. TCRdb re-analysed the 5' RACE reads in MiXCR, keeping a single row per CDR3 protein. The profile shows some 1,600,000 distinct CDR3 sequences, about 31% of them singletons. Note on this clonotype: The target antigen is unknown.

V gene TRBV7-2 combines with J gene TRBJ2-3; 8 bases fit TRBD2. Sequencing was performed on cord blood. This TCR derives from a newborn girl in good health. The CDR3 sequence is CASSLAWRGESTDTQYF. The DNA for the CDR3 is TGTGCCAGCAGCTTAGCGTGGCGGGGGGAAAGCACAGATACGCAGTATTTT.